The 6 T cell receptor beta chains presented below share a single source sample, sequenced in a study of Graves' ophthalmopathy and Graves' hyperthyroidism. Amplification of TCR beta CDR3 regions used RNA transcripts. HTBI-primed first-round RT-PCR preceded second-round multiplex PCR. TCRdb passed the multiplex PCR reads through MiXCR, listing each CDR3 protein once. This table has about 500,000 distinct CDR3 sequences, under 40% appearing once. Sequencing was done on a sample of peripheral blood or thyroid tissue (not recorded which). All receptors come from an adult man with Graves' hyperthyroidism.

This clonotype was seen more than once but under ten times. This chain connects TRBV5-1 to TRBJ2-7; D is unclear. Looked up from germline, CDR1 is SGHRS and CDR2 is YFSETQ. The CDR3 consists of 14 residues. V shed 5 bases and J shed 5 bases, with 17 bases lying between them. The CDR3 spells CASSKLGSSNEQYF. The DNA for the CDR3 is TGCGCCAGCAGTAAATTAGGGTCTTCCAACGAGCAGTACTTC. Full variable domain (rest looked up from reference TRBV5-1 and TRBJ2-7): KAGVTQTPRYLIKTRGQQVTLSCSPISGHRSVSWYQQTPGQGLQFLFEYFSETQRNKGNFPGRFSGRQFSNSRSEMNVSTLELGDSALYLCASSKLGSSNEQYFGPGTRLTVT.

The J gene is TRBJ1-1, the V gene TRBV19; TRBD1 matches 7 bases. V shed 4 bases and J 2 bases; nucleotides not matched to a gene: 4. The CDR3 extends over 14 amino acids. The germline V gene has CDR1 LNHDA and CDR2 SQIVND (reference sequence). The CDR3 DNA follows: TGTGCCAGTAGTACGGGACAGATAAACACTGAAGCTTTCTTT. Protein: CASSTGQINTEAFF. The variable domain in full, with the rest retrieved from reference TRBV19 and TRBJ1-1, is DGGITQSPKYLFRKEGQNVTLSCEQNLNHDAMYWYRQDPGQGLRLIYYSQIVNDFQKGDIAEGYSVSREKKESFPLTVTSAQKNPTAFYLCASSTGQINTEAFFGQGTRLTVV.

In this sample, this clonotype turned up many times. V gene TRBV29-1 combines with J gene TRBJ1-5, with D unresolved. Trimming shortened V by 6 bases and J by 4 bases, and 7 bases separated the two germline ends. The CDR3 extends over 11 amino acids. Germline assignment: CDR1 SQVTM and CDR2 ANQGSEA. The CDR3: CSVGFNQPQHF. CDR3 DNA: TGCAGCGTGGGGTTTAATCAGCCCCAGCATTTT.

This clonotype was counted between two and nine times. The chain joins TRBV28 to TRBJ2-5, with 10 bases matching TRBD2. Germline V gene sequence: CDR1 MDHEN, CDR2 SYDVKM. The CDR3 sequence is 15 residues long. With 6 bases clipped from V and 4 bases from J, the junction kept 8 bases outside the gene matches. CDR3 protein: CASRRSGGAAETQYF. The DNA of the CDR3 is TGTGCCAGCAGACGAAGCGGGGGGGCCGCAGAGACCCAGTACTTC.

This clonotype was counted only a few times. V and J are TRBV10-3 and TRBJ2-7; 9 nucleotides match TRBD2. The tail of the sequence fits TRBJ2-1 better, so the J call may be wrong. The CDR3 covers 14 residues. Germline V gene lookup returns CDR1 ENHRY and CDR2 SYGVKD. The CDR3 coding sequence is TGTGCCATCAGTGAGGGGACTAGCCGAATTGAGCAGTTCTTC. This gives the protein CAISEGTSRIEQFF.

Remarks on this clonotype: This may be a read error, as it is one base from a much larger clone. The CDR3 end shows no conserved phenylalanine or tryptophan, and so a read error is likely. The rearrangement links TRBV5-1 to TRBJ2-7, with D tentatively TRBD1 or TRBD2 (5 bases each). The CDR3 contains 14 residues. Germline loops: CDR1 SGHRS, CDR2 YFSETQ. The V end was cut by 0 bases, the J end by 10 bases, with 17 bases between. DNA of the CDR3: TGCGCCAGCAGCTTGGGTCCGGGGCGGACGGAACAGTACCTC. This translates into CASSLGPGRTEQYL.